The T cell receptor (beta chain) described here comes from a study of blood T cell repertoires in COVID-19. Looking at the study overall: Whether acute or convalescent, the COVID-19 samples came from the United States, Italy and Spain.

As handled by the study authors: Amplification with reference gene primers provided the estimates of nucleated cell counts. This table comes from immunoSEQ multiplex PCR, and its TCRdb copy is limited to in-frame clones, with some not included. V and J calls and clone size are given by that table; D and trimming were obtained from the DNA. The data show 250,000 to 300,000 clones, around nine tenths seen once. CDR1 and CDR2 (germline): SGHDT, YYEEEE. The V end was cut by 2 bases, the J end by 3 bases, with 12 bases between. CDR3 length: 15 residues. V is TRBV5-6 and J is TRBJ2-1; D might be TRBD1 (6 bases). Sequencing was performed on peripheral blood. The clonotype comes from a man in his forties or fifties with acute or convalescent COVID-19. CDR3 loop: CASSFLDSNYNEQFF. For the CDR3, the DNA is TGTGCCAGCAGCTTTTTGGACAGTAACTACAATGAGCAGTTCTTC. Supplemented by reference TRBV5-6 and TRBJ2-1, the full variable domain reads DAGVTQSPTHLIKTRGQQVTLRCSPKSGHDTVSWYQQALGQGPQFIFQYYEEEERQRGNFPDRFSGHQFPNYSSELNVNALLLGDSALYLCASSFLDSNYNEQFFGPGTRLTVL.